The rows below give T cell receptor beta chains drawn from one sample of a study of response to subunit inactivated influenza vaccine. TCRdb re-derived calls from the RT-PCR reads in MiXCR, one entry per CDR3 protein. The sample holds more than 550,000 distinct CDR3 sequences; roughly 12% are singletons and the top ten take approximately 10%. Sequences were derived from PBMCs from blood, sampled on the day of vaccination. Receptors were obtained from a man aged 45-65 years who received an inactivated influenza vaccine. The CDR3 runs from the conserved cysteine through the conserved F or W. D genes are given only for firm matches. Clone size is not always given. Where it is, it says once, few, many or a class for expanded clones.

few	TRBD1	TRBV5-6	TRBJ2-2	TGTGCCAGCAGCGCGTGGACAGGGAACACCGGGGAGCTGTTTTTT	CASSAWTGNTGELFF
many	-	TRBV27	TRBJ2-5	TGTGCCAGCAGTGGGTACCAAGAGACCCAGTACTTC	CASSGYQETQYF
-	TRBD2	TRBV18	TRBJ2-3	TGTGCCAGCTCACCACCGATAGGCGGGGGAGCGGATACGCAGTATTTT	CASSPPIGGGADTQYF
few	TRBD1	TRBV5-5	TRBJ2-7	TGTGCCAGCAGTCGGGGACAGGGGGGGATCTACGAGCAGTACTTC	CASSRGQGGIYEQYF
-	TRBD1	TRBV24-1	TRBJ2-2	TGTGCCACCAGTGATTTTGGGACAGGGGGCACCGGGGAGCTGTTTTTT	CATSDFGTGGTGELFF
-	-	TRBV20-1	TRBJ1-5	TGCAGTGCTAGCCGCAATCAGCCCCAGCATTTT	CSASRNQPQHF
many	-	TRBV5-1	TRBJ2-3	TGCGCCAGCAGCCCCGGCGGGGAAAGCACAGATACGCAGTATTTT	CASSPGGESTDTQYF
few	TRBD1	TRBV20-1	TRBJ2-3	TGCAGTGCTAGTCCGACAGGGAACACACTCACAGATACGCAGTATTTT	CSASPTGNTLTDTQYF
few	TRBD2	TRBV12-3/TRBV12-4	TRBJ2-3	TGTGCCAGCAGCTGGGGGACTAGCGGGAGCACAGATACGCAGTATTTT	CASSWGTSGSTDTQYF
few	-	TRBV6-1	TRBJ2-1	TGTGCCAGCACCCCCACGGGGGCCCCCTACAATGAGCAGTTCTTC	CASTPTGAPYNEQFF
-	TRBD1	TRBV5-6	TRBJ1-1	TGTGCCAGCAGCGGATTAGGGACAGGGAACACTGAAGCTTTCTTT	CASSGLGTGNTEAFF
many	TRBD2	TRBV29-1	TRBJ2-1	TGCAGCGTTATTGGTAGCGGGAGCGGATTCTACAATGAGCAGTTCTTC	CSVIGSGSGFYNEQFF
-	TRBD2	TRBV4-3	TRBJ2-3	TGCGCCAGCAGCCAAGGGACTAGAAACACAGATACGCAGTATTTT	CASSQGTRNTDTQYF
-	-	TRBV2	TRBJ1-5	TGTGCCAGCAGAGGGTGGGGGGCTCTTAGCAATCAGCCCCAGCATTTT	CASRGWGALSNQPQHF
-	-	TRBV5-1	TRBJ2-2	TGCGCCAGCAGTTGGGTTCTGAACACCGGGGAGCTGTTTTTT	CASSWVLNTGELFF
-	-	TRBV5-1	TRBJ1-1	TGCGCCAGCAGGGCGGGACATATGAACACTGAAGCTTTCTTT	CASRAGHMNTEAFF
once	-	TRBV12-3/TRBV12-4	TRBJ2-7	TGTGCCAGCAGTTTAGGACACCTCCGCGAGCAGTACTTC	CASSLGHLREQYF
-	-	TRBV7-9	TRBJ1-2	TGTGCCAGCAGCTTCCCCTTGGACAGAGCCTATGGCTACACCTTC	CASSFPLDRAYGYTF
-	-	TRBV7-2	TRBJ2-7	TGTGCCAGCAGCTTAGTCACGGGAACCCTCTACGAGCAGTACTTC	CASSLVTGTLYEQYF
-	-	TRBV28	TRBJ2-7	TGTGCCAGCAGTTTCATGGCAGCCTACGAGCAGTACTTC	CASSFMAAYEQYF
many	-	TRBV28	TRBJ2-1	TGTGCCAGCAGTTTTAACAATGAGCAGTTCTTC	CASSFNNEQFF
many	-	TRBV5-1	TRBJ2-7	TGCGCCAGCAGCTTGGGGCACAGGGCCCTCTACGAGCAGTACTTC	CASSLGHRALYEQYF
many	-	TRBV11-2	TRBJ1-5	TGTGCCAGCAGCTTACTACTGGGGCCCGGGTATAGCAATCAGCCCCAGCATTTT	CASSLLLGPGYSNQPQHF
-	TRBD2	TRBV29-1	TRBJ2-7	TGCAGCGTTGACGGGGTAGCGGGGGGAGTCCCCTACGAGCAGTACTTC	CSVDGVAGGVPYEQYF
many	-	TRBV4-2	TRBJ2-2	TGTGCCAGCAGCCAAGGTGGGACCCCCGGGGAGCTGTTTTTT	CASSQGGTPGELFF
-	TRBD2	TRBV9	TRBJ2-7	TGTGCCAGCAGCGTAGAGACTAGCGGCTACGAGCAGTACTTC	CASSVETSGYEQYF
-	TRBD2	TRBV5-5	TRBJ2-2	TGTGCCAGCAGCTTCCAAGCGGGAGGAGGCGGGGAGCTGTTTTTT	CASSFQAGGGGELFF
-	-	TRBV20-1	TRBJ2-7	TGCAGTGCTAGAGATAGGGCCTCAGGGGTTAAGCAGTACTTC	CSARDRASGVKQYF
-	-	TRBV7-9	TRBJ2-3	TGTGCCAGCAGCTTAGAATGGGGACGGGATTCTACAGATACGCAGTATTTT	CASSLEWGRDSTDTQYF
-	-	TRBV6-5	TRBJ2-3	TGTGCCAGCAGTTATAGTCTAGCGGTGGGGACAGATACGCGGTATTTT	CASSYSLAVGTDTRYF
-	-	TRBV5-1	TRBJ2-3	TGCGCCAGCATAGCGACGGAAGGAGGAGATACGCAGTATTTT	CASIATEGGDTQYF
-	-	TRBV6-2/TRBV6-3	TRBJ2-4	TGTGCCAGCAGTTACGGGTTTAACATTCAGTACTTC	CASSYGFNIQYF
-	-	TRBV6-6	TRBJ2-7	TGTGCCAGCAGTTACTCACGCAAGGAGCAGTACTTC	CASSYSRKEQYF
few	-	TRBV5-1	TRBJ1-2	TGCGCCAGCAGCCGGGAGGGTCCGGATGGCTACACCTTC	CASSREGPDGYTF
few	TRBD2	TRBV6-2/TRBV6-3	TRBJ2-1	TGTGCCAGCAGTTACTCTAGCGGGTCTCCCTACAATGAGCAGTTCTTC	CASSYSSGSPYNEQFF
-	-	TRBV4-3	TRBJ2-2	TGCGCCAGCAGCGAGAGGCCGGACACCGGGGAGCTGTTTTTT	CASSERPDTGELFF
-	-	TRBV29-1	TRBJ2-7	TGCAGCGCGGGGAAAGGGGGAGCCGAGCAGTACTTC	CSAGKGGAEQYF
many	TRBD1	TRBV6-1	TRBJ1-2	TGTGCCAGCTTGACAGGGGGCGCCAACTATGGCTACACCTTC	CASLTGGANYGYTF
few	-	TRBV15	TRBJ2-5	TGTGCCACCAGCAGAGATCAGGCAAGGGGAGAGACCCAGTACTTC	CATSRDQARGETQYF
few	-	TRBV4-3	TRBJ2-7	TGCGCCAGCAGCCAAGAGGTCCCCGGGTCGGGGAACGAGCAGTACTTC	CASSQEVPGSGNEQYF
-	-	TRBV6-1	TRBJ2-1	TGTGCCAGCAGTACGACAGTCGCTCCAGATCGGAGTGGCTATGAGCAGTTCTTC	CASSTTVAPDRSGYEQFF
few	TRBD2	TRBV2	TRBJ2-3	TGTGCCAGCAGGGTAGCGGGAGTAGTGGATACGCAGTATTTT	CASRVAGVVDTQYF
many	TRBD1	TRBV12-3/TRBV12-4	TRBJ1-5	TGTGCCAGCAGTCCCGGGGGGACAGTCTTATCGCCCCAGCATTTT	CASSPGGTVLSPQHF
few	TRBD2	TRBV7-8	TRBJ2-3	TGTGCCAGCAGCTTAGGGTTGGGACTAGCGGGTGGAGATTCGGATACGCAGTATTTT	CASSLGLGLAGGDSDTQYF
-	TRBD1	TRBV4-1	TRBJ1-1	TGCGCCAGCAGCCAAGCAGGCAGCCGGGACAGGGTGTACACTGAAGCTTTCTTT	CASSQAGSRDRVYTEAFF